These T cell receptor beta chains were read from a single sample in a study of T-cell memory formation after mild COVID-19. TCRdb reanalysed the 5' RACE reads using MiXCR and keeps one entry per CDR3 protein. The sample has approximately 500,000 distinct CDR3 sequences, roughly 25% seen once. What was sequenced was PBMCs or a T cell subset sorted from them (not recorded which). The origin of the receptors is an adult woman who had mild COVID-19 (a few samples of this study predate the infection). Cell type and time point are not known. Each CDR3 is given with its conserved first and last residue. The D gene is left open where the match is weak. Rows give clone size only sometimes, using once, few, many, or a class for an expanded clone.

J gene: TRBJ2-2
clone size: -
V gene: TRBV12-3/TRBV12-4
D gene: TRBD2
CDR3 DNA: TGTGCCAGCAGTTTGCTAGCGGGGGCCACCGGGGAGCTGTTTTTT
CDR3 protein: CASSLLAGATGELFF

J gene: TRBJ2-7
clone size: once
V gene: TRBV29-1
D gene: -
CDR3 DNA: TGCAGCGTTGTTGGTGCAAGCGAGCAGTACTTC
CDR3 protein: CSVVGASEQYF

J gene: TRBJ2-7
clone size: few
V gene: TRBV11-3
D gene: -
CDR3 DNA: TGTGCCAGCAGCCTCGGGGCTAGCACCGACGAGCAGTACTTC
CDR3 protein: CASSLGASTDEQYF

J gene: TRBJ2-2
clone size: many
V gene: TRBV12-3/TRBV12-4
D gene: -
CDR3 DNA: TGTGCCAGCAGTGGAAACAGGGAGATGTTTTTT
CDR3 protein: CASSGNREMFF

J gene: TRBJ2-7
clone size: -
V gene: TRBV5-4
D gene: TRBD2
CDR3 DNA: TGTGCCAGCAGCTTGGTTGCGGGAGAGGGCACCTACGAGCAGTACTTC
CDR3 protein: CASSLVAGEGTYEQYF

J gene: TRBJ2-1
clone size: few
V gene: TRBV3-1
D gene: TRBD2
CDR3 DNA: TGTGCCAGCAGGAGGGGAAGCGGGGGGGCTTACAATGAGCAGTTCTTC
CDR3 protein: CASRRGSGGAYNEQFF

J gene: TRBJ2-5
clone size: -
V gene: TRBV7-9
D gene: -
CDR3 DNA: TGTGCCAGCAGCTTACTCGTGGGCCGGAACCAAGAGACCCAGTACTTC
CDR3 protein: CASSLLVGRNQETQYF

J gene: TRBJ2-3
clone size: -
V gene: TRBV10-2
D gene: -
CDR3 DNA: TGCGCCAGCAGTTGGGGTTGGGGGCCCACAGATACGCAGTATTTT
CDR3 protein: CASSWGWGPTDTQYF

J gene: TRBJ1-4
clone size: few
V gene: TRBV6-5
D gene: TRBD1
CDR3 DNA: TGTGCCAGCAGGATTGACAGGGGCGGGGGTGAAAAACTGTTTTTT
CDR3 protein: CASRIDRGGGEKLFF

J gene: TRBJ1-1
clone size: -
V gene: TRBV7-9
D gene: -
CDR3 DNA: TGTGCCAGCAGCTTGGGGTTGAGAACAGGCGTGAACACTGAAGCTTTCTTT
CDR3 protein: CASSLGLRTGVNTEAFF

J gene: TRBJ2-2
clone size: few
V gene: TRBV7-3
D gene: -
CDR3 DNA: TGTGCCAGCAGCCCTAAAAGGGGGCTAGCGTCCTCGAACACCGGGGAGCTGTTTTTT
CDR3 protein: CASSPKRGLASSNTGELFF

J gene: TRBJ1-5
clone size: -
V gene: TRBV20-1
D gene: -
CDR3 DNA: TGCAGTGCTAAGAGGGCTTCGAGCAATCAGCCCCAGCATTTT
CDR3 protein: CSAKRASSNQPQHF

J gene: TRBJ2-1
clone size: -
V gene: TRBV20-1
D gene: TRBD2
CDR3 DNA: TGCAGTGCTAGCCCTAGCGGGGGGTTAGTCTATGAGCAGTTCTTC
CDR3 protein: CSASPSGGLVYEQFF

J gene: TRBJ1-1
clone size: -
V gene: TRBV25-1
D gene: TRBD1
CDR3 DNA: TGTGCCTCTAGGGGGCCATTGAACACTGAAGCTTTCTTT
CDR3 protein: CASRGPLNTEAFF

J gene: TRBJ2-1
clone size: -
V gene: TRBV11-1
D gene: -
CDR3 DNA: TGTGCCAGCAGCTTAGAGTCCAGCAGGGCCTATGAGCAGTTCTTC
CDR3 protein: CASSLESSRAYEQFF

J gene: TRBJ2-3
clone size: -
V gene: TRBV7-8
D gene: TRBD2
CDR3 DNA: TGTGCCAGCAGCTTAGGGACTAGCGCCCTTACAGATACGCAGTATTTT
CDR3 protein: CASSLGTSALTDTQYF

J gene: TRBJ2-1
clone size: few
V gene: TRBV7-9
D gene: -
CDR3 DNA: TGTGCCAGCAGCTCCGGATGGTATGAGCAGTTCTTC
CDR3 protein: CASSSGWYEQFF

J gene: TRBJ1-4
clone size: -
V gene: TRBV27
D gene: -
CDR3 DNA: TGTGCCAGCAGCCCCATCGGTGAAAAACTGTTTTTT
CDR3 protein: CASSPIGEKLFF

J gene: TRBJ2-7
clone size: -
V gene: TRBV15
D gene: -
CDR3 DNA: TGTGCCACCAGCAGAGATGAGGGAAGCAACGAGCAGTACTTC
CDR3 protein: CATSRDEGSNEQYF

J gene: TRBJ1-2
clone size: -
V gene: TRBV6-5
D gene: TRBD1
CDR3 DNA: TGTGCCAGCAATCCAGGGGGCAGCTATGGCTACACCTTC
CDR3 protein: CASNPGGSYGYTF

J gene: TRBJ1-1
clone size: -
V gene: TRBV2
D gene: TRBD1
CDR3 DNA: TGTGCCAGCAGGGAGGGACAGATGAACACTGAAGCTTTCTTT
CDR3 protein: CASREGQMNTEAFF

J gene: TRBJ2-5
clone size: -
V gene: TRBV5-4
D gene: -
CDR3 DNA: TGTGCCAGCAGCTTGGAGGTGGGGGAGGAGACCCAGTACTTC
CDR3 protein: CASSLEVGEETQYF

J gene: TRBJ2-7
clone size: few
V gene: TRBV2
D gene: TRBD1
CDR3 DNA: TGTGCCAGCAGACTGGGACAGACCTACGAGCAGTACTTC
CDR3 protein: CASRLGQTYEQYF

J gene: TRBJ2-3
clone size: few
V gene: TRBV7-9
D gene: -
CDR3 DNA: TGTGCCAGCAGCCAAGACCGGGACAGCGGGACGCAGTATTTT
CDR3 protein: CASSQDRDSGTQYF

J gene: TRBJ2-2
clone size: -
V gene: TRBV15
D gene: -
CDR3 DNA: TGTGCCACCAGAGGGGATCCGAACACCGGGGAGCTGTTTTTT
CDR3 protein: CATRGDPNTGELFF

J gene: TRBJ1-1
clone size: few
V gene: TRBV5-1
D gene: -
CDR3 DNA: TGCGCCAGCAGCTATGGACAGATGAGTCCCCCGAACACTGAAGCTTTCTTT
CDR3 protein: CASSYGQMSPPNTEAFF

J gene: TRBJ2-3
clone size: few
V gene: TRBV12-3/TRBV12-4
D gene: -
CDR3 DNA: TGTGCCAGCAGTTTTGGTCAGGGTCCAGATACGCAGTATTTT
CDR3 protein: CASSFGQGPDTQYF

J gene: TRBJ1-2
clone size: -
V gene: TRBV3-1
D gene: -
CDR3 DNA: TGTGCCAGCAGCCAAGGAGGAGGGCCTGGCTACACCTTC
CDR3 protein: CASSQGGGPGYTF

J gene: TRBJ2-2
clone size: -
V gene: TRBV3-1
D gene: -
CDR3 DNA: TGTGCCAGCAGCCAAGCTCGCCTAACCGGGGAGCTGTTTTTT
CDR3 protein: CASSQARLTGELFF

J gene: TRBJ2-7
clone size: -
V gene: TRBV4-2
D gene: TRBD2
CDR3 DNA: TGTGCCAGCAGCCCATGGACTAGCGGGGGGTTCAGCTCCTACGAGCAGTACTTC
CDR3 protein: CASSPWTSGGFSSYEQYF

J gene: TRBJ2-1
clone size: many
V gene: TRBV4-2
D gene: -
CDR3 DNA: TGTGCCAGCAGCCAAAGCTGGGCAACCGGGCCTTACAATGAGCAGTTCTTC
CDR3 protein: CASSQSWATGPYNEQFF

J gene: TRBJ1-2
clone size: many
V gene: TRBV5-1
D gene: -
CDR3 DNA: TGCGCCAGCAGCTTGGGCACTAACTATGGCTACACCTTC
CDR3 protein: CASSLGTNYGYTF